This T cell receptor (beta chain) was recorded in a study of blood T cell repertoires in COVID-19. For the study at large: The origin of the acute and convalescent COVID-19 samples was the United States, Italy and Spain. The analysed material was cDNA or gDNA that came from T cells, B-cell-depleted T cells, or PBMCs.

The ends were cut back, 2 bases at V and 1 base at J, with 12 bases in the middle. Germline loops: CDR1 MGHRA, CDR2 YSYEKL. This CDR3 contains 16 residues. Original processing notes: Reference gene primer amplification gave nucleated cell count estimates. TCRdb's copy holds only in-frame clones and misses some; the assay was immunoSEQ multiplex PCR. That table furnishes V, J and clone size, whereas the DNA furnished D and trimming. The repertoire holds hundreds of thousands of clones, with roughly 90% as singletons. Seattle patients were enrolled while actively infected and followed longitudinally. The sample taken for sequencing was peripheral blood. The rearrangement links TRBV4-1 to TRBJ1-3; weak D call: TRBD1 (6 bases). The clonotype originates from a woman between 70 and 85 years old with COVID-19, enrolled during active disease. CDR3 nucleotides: TGCGCCAGCAGCCAACTCCTCAGGGGTTCTGGAAACACCATATATTTT. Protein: CASSQLLRGSGNTIYF.